The 18 T cell receptor beta chains given below trace back to one sample, sequenced in a study of blood T cell repertoires in COVID-19. Generated by immunoSEQ multiplex PCR, the TCRdb table keeps only in-frame clones and is missing some. This table has under 140,000 clones, approximately 79% appearing once. Specimen: peripheral blood. These receptors originate from a woman aged 80 or over with active or convalescent COVID-19.

The rearrangement uses TRBV5-1 and TRBJ2-7, with 9 bases that match TRBD1. CDR1 and CDR2 (germline): SGHRS, YFSETQ. J was trimmed by 0 bases and V by 4 bases; bases with no gene match: 8. The CDR3 length is 16 residues. The CDR3 region is CASSGGTGTRSYEQYF. In DNA, the CDR3 is TGCGCCAGCAGCGGTGGGACAGGGACCCGCTCCTACGAGCAGTACTTC. Using reference TRBV5-1 and TRBJ2-7 for the parts outside the CDR3, the full variable domain is KAGVTQTPRYLIKTRGQQVTLSCSPISGHRSVSWYQQTPGQGLQFLFEYFSETQRNKGNFPGRFSGRQFSNSRSEMNVSTLELGDSALYLCASSGGTGTRSYEQYFGPGTRLTVT.

This clone was observed a single time. This chain joins TRBV7-9 and TRBJ1-1, with 10 bases lining up with TRBD1. V shed 3 bases, J shed 3 bases, and the junction held 1 base outside the gene matches. The CDR3 is 14 amino acids. Looked up from germline, CDR1 is SEHNR and CDR2 is FQNEAQ (reference sequence). The CDR3 spells CASSFGTGDTEAFF. The CDR3 DNA is TGTGCCAGCAGCTTCGGGACAGGGGACACTGAAGCTTTCTTT. Full variable domain (missing parts from reference TRBV7-9 and TRBJ1-1): DTGVSQNPRHKITKRGQNVTFRCDPISEHNRLYWYRQTLGQGPEFLTYFQNEAQLEKSRLLSDRFSAERPKGSFSTLEIQRTEQGDSAMYLCASSFGTGDTEAFFGQGTRLTVV.

The V call is TRBV3-1 (or the pseudogene TRBV3-2), the J call TRBJ2-1, with TRBD1 matching 9 bases. Per the germline V gene, CDR1 is LGHDT and CDR2 is YNNKEL (reference sequence). The CDR3 consists of 21 residues. The V segment lost 3 bases and the J segment 0 bases; nucleotides outside the gene matches: 18. The CDR3 sequence: CASSHSKYGQGPVSSYNEQFF. Written as DNA, the CDR3 is TGTGCCAGCAGCCACTCCAAGTACGGACAGGGGCCTGTGAGCTCCTACAATGAGCAGTTCTTC.

This chain uses TRBV5-6 with TRBJ2-5, with a possible D match to TRBD2 (6 bases). Germline CDR1 and CDR2: SGHDT and YYEEEE. This CDR3 has 15 residues. Deletions cut 0 bases from V and 2 bases from J, with 11 bases between. The CDR3 sequence is CASSLVGGVQETQYF. The CDR3 DNA reads as TGTGCCAGCAGCTTGGTTGGCGGGGTGCAAGAGACCCAGTACTTC.

The CDR3 DNA reads as TGTGCCAGTAGTATAGCGTGGACACCCGGGGAGCTGTTTTTT. Translated: CASSIAWTPGELFF. The chain couples TRBV19 to TRBJ2-2; perhaps TRBD1 as D (5 bases). Looked up from germline, CDR1 is LNHDA and CDR2 is SQIVND (reference sequence). CDR3 size: 14 residues. The V end lost 1 base, the J end lost 6 bases, and 9 bases lay between the germline ends.

The rearrangement uses TRBV28 and TRBJ2-5; TRBD2 might be the D (6 bases). The germline CDR1 and CDR2 sequences are MDHEN and SYDVKM. Trimming removed 2 bases at V and 2 bases at J, with 9 bases between. The CDR3 has 14 amino acids. The CDR3 DNA is TGTGCCAGCAGTTTAGGTGGGGGGCAAGAGACCCAGTACTTC. It is translated as CASSLGGGQETQYF.

The chain links TRBV5-6 to TRBJ1-4; 8 bases match TRBD1. The CDR3 loop spans 18 amino acids. Germline V gene sequence: CDR1 SGHDT, CDR2 YYEEEE. The junction had 11 bases not matched to a gene; V was cut back by 4 bases and J by 0 bases. The DNA of the CDR3 is TGTGCCAGCAGCGGAACTAGGACAGGGACAACAACTAATGAAAAACTGTTTTTT. Protein sequence: CASSGTRTGTTTNEKLFF.

This chain connects TRBV27 to TRBJ1-6; D ambiguous. This CDR3 is 16 amino acids long. CDR1 and CDR2 from the germline V gene are MNHEY and SMNVEV (reference sequence). V lost 7 bases and J lost 4, with 17 bases in between. CDR3 region: CASKVFRGVYNSPLHF. The DNA for the CDR3 is TGTGCCAGCAAAGTATTCCGGGGAGTATATAATTCACCCCTCCACTTT.

This chain uses TRBV10-3 with TRBJ2-7, with TRBD2 matching over 10 bases. The germline V gene encodes CDR1 ENHRY and CDR2 SYGVKD. The ends lost 2 bases at V and 2 bases at J; junction bases unmatched: 9. The CDR3 is 17 amino acids. CDR3 residues: CAISESPSGSPTYEQYF. For the CDR3, the DNA is TGTGCCATCAGTGAGAGTCCTAGCGGGAGTCCCACCTACGAGCAGTACTTC.

The chain combines TRBV5-1 with TRBJ1-3; D gene uncertain. Germline loops: CDR1 SGHRS, CDR2 YFSETQ. V gave up 1 base and J gave up 3 bases, with 8 bases separating them. The CDR3 is 14 residues long. CDR3 sequence: CASSLIANGNTIYF. The CDR3 DNA reads TGCGCCAGCAGCTTGATCGCGAATGGAAACACCATATATTTT.

The rearrangement uses TRBV30 and TRBJ1-3; 8 bases are a match to TRBD1. CDR3 length equals 13 residues. Germline-derived CDR1 and CDR2 are GTSNPN and SVGIG (reference sequence). The ends lost 4 bases at V and 5 bases at J; junction bases unmatched: 4. CDR3 in amino acids: CAWNTGGRNTIYF. The CDR3 nucleotides are TGTGCCTGGAACACAGGGGGAAGAAACACCATATATTTT.

This clone was recorded a few times. The chain employs TRBV9 and TRBJ2-7, with a weak D call TRBD1 (6 bases). This CDR3 has 15 amino acids. Germline CDR1 reads SGDLS; CDR2 reads YYNGEE. Trimming cost V 4 bases and J 5 bases, with 19 bases left between them. The CDR3 DNA reads TGTGCCAGCAGCCCCCCAGAAGGGGGACAAGACGAGCAGTACTTC. It specifies CASSPPEGGQDEQYF.

The genes are TRBV5-4 and TRBJ1-2; no definite D call. Trimming stripped 0 bases from V and 2 bases from J, with 11 bases between. Germline CDR1 SGHNT, CDR2 YYREEE (reference sequence). There are 15 residues in the CDR3. The CDR3 loop reads CASSLGHPGNYGYTF. The CDR3 coding sequence is TGTGCCAGCAGCTTGGGGCACCCGGGGAACTATGGCTACACCTTC.

The chain employs TRBV3-1 (or the pseudogene TRBV3-2) and TRBJ2-1; 11 nucleotides match TRBD2. This CDR3 has 17 amino acids. V shed 4 bases and J 6 bases; nucleotides not matched to a gene: 11. Germline V gene lookup returns CDR1 LGHDT and CDR2 YNNKEL (reference sequence). The CDR3 region is CASSPTQASGRPNEQFF. DNA for the CDR3: TGTGCCAGCAGCCCGACCCAAGCTAGCGGGAGGCCCAATGAGCAGTTCTTC.

The chain carries TRBV5-1 and TRBJ2-5; D is unresolved. The CDR3 has 14 residues. Trimming removed 4 bases at V and 4 bases at J, with 14 bases between. Germline CDR1 and CDR2: SGHRS and YFSETQ. For the CDR3, the DNA is TGCGCCAGCAGCCAAACACCCCCGGGAGAGACCCAGTACTTC. Its translation: CASSQTPPGETQYF.

This rearrangement joins TRBV3-1 (or the pseudogene TRBV3-2) to TRBJ2-7; 8 positions match TRBD1. In germline, CDR1 is LGHDT, CDR2 YNNKEL (reference sequence). J was trimmed by 4 bases and V by 2 bases; bases with no gene match: 4. CDR3 length: 14 residues. CDR3 nucleotides: TGTGCCAGCAGCCAACAGGGGGCTTCATACGAGCAGTACTTC. It translates to CASSQQGASYEQYF.

V is TRBV5-1 and J is TRBJ2-5, with D perhaps TRBD2 (5 bases). In germline, CDR1 is SGHRS, CDR2 YFSETQ. This CDR3 has 14 residues. V was pared by 5 bases and J by 1 base, with 12 bases between. CDR3 loop: CASSPTRGQETQYF. The CDR3 coding sequence is TGCGCCAGCAGTCCAACCCGGGGCCAAGAGACCCAGTACTTC.

The chain joins TRBV28 to TRBJ2-7; the D gene is possibly TRBD1 (6 bases). Trimming left V 8 bases short and J 3 bases short, with 17 bases between. The CDR3 loop spans 14 amino acids. Per the germline V gene, CDR1 is MDHEN and CDR2 is SYDVKM. The DNA for the CDR3 is TGTGCCAGCGAGACACAGGGCGCCCGCTACGAGCAGTACTTC. Translated: CASETQGARYEQYF.